A selection of T cell receptor beta chains follows, all from one sample in a study of Ad26.COV2.S vaccination and SARS-CoV-2 variants. Repertoires were generated with immunoSEQ multiplex PCR, while TCRdb's copy carries only in-frame clones and drops some. The data show fewer than 800,000 clones, roughly 90% seen once. The specimen was peripheral blood, collected in a trial of Ad26.COV2.S vaccine versus placebo. The receptors derive from a person aged 18-60 years who received the Ad26.COV2.S COVID-19 vaccine or a placebo. The CDR3 runs from the conserved cysteine through the conserved F or W. Fields, in order: clone size, V gene, CDR3 length, J gene, D gene, CDR3 DNA, CDR3 protein. The D gene is left open where the match is weak. Part of the rows lack a size; the others show once, few, many or a class for expanded clones.

>-|TRBV19|14|TRBJ1-5|-
TGTGCCAGTAGTATACAACAGGTAAATCAGCCCCAGCATTTT
CASSIQQVNQPQHF
>once|TRBV19|15|TRBJ2-2|-
TGTGCCAGTAGTGGGGGGCCCGGGACCACCGGGGAGCTGTTTTTT
CASSGGPGTTGELFF
>few|TRBV18|15|TRBJ2-5|TRBD1
TGTGCCAGCTCACCACTAAAAGGACAGGGTGAGACCCAGTACTTC
CASSPLKGQGETQYF
>few|TRBV27|13|TRBJ1-3|-
TGTGCCAGCAGTTCAAGTCCTGGAAACACCATATATTTT
CASSSSPGNTIYF
>-|TRBV5-1|15|TRBJ1-3|-
TGCGCCAGCAGCTTGGTCGGGGATACTGGAAACACCATATATTTT
CASSLVGDTGNTIYF
>-|TRBV6-5|14|TRBJ2-2|TRBD1
TGTGCCAGCATCGGGACAGCGAACACCGGGGAGCTGTTTTTT
CASIGTANTGELFF
>-|TRBV10-3|15|TRBJ1-2|-
TGTGCCATCAGTGATTTAAGGGGCGAAAACTATGGCTACACCTTC
CAISDLRGENYGYTF
>-|TRBV19|15|TRBJ1-5|-
TGTGCCAGTAGTATTGCAGGGAGTTACAATCAGCCCCAGCATTTT
CASSIAGSYNQPQHF
>-|TRBV5-5|16|TRBJ2-7|TRBD1
TGTGCCAGCAGTTTAAACCCGGGACAGGGGGCCCACGAGCAGTACTTC
CASSLNPGQGAHEQYF
>-|TRBV9|15|TRBJ2-1|-
TGTGCCAGCAGCGCGAGACAGGCATCCTACAATGAGCAGTTCTTC
CASSARQASYNEQFF
>-|TRBV6-5|14|TRBJ2-2|-
TGTGCCAGCAATTCACAGCCGAACACCGGGGAGCTGTTTTTT
CASNSQPNTGELFF
>-|TRBV30|16|TRBJ2-3|TRBD2
TGTGCCTGGAGTATTCGAGCGGGGGGGCCTTCGGATACGCAGTATTTT
CAWSIRAGGPSDTQYF